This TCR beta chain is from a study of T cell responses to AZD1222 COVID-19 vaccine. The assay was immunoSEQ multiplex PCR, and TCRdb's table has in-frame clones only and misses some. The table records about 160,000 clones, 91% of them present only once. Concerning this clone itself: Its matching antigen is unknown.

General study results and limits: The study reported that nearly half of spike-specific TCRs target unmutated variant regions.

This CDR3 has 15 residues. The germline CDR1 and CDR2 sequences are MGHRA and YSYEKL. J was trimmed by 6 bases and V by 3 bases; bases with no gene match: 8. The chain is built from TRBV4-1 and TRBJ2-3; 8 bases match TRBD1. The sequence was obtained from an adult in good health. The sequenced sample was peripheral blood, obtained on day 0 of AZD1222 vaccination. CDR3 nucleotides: TGCGCCAGCAGCCATGGGAGAGACAGGGGTGATACGCAGTATTTT. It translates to CASSHGRDRGDTQYF.